One sample yielded the 22 T cell receptor beta chains listed below, sequenced in a study of CDR3 diversity in severe acne. TCRdb redid the calling of the PCR reads with MiXCR, one entry per CDR3 protein. The table lists under 95,000 distinct CDR3 sequences, around half of them singletons, with 10% in the top ten. The sample taken for sequencing was blood. The receptors were gathered from a male donor in good health, serving as a control.

The chain recombines TRBV2 with TRBJ2-5; weak D call: TRBD2 (6 bases). Germline-derived CDR1 and CDR2 are SNHLY and FYNNEI. This CDR3 contains 14 residues. The V and J ends lost 1 base and 4 bases respectively, with 10 bases between them. The DNA for the CDR3 is TGTGCCAGCAGTGAAGACGGGGGTTCAGAGACCCAGTACTTC. Protein: CASSEDGGSETQYF.

As for this clonotype: One junction end does not reproduce the germline sequence, and a read error may be involved. The chain is built from TRBV7-2 and TRBJ2-7; 7 positions match TRBD2. Germline loops: CDR1 SGHTA, CDR2 FQGNSA. The length of the CDR3 is 12 residues. The CDR3 protein is CASSPIAGEQYF. DNA for the CDR3: TGCGCCAGCAGCCCAATAGCGGGCGAGCAGTACTTC.

This clonotype was counted between two and nine times. This sequence joins TRBV24-1 and TRBJ1-3; D gene unclear. This CDR3 contains 13 residues. The V gene lost 5 bases and the J gene lost 4 bases, with 8 bases spanning the gap. Germline V gene data show CDR1 as KGHDR and CDR2 as SFDVKD. The CDR3 DNA sequence: TGTGCCACCAGTGGAGGGTCGGGAAACACCATATATTTT. It encodes CATSGGSGNTIYF.

This clonotype has ten or more counts. The chain recombines TRBV2 with TRBJ1-3; the D is unclear. The germline V gene encodes CDR1 SNHLY and CDR2 FYNNEI. Trimming shortened V by 7 bases and J by 0 bases, and 10 bases separated the two germline ends. CDR3 length equals 14 residues. The CDR3 loop reads CASKVQASGNTIYF. The CDR3, as DNA: TGTGCCAGCAAGGTTCAGGCCTCTGGAAACACCATATATTTT.

This clonotype was found many times. The gene calls are TRBV2 and TRBJ1-3; a possible D gene is TRBD1 (5 bases). Trimming stripped 2 bases from V and 3 bases from J, with 14 bases between. The CDR3 covers 16 residues. Germline CDR1 reads SNHLY; CDR2 reads FYNNEI. CDR3 sequence (DNA): TGTGCCAGCAGTGAATGGGCAGGGTCGAATGGAAACACCATATATTTT. Encoded protein: CASSEWAGSNGNTIYF.

There are many counts of this clonotype. The CDR3 reads CASNPPAGGYYEQYF. The CDR3, as DNA: TGTGCCAGCAACCCCCCCGCAGGGGGCTACTACGAGCAGTACTTC. The chain has TRBV13 and TRBJ2-7; 8 bases agree with TRBD1. This CDR3 has 15 amino acids. With 7 bases clipped from V and 3 bases from J, the junction kept 11 bases outside the gene matches. Germline V gene sequence: CDR1 PRHDT, CDR2 FYEKMQ (reference sequence).

The chain is built from TRBV2 and TRBJ2-3; D might be TRBD1 (6 bases). The CDR3 loop spans 15 amino acids. Germline CDR1 SNHLY, CDR2 FYNNEI. Trimming shortened V by 6 bases and J by 1 base, and 14 bases separated the two germline ends. The DNA for the CDR3 is TGTGCCAGCAGAATACAGGGTCTTGGCACAGATACGCAGTATTTT. Its translation: CASRIQGLGTDTQYF.

This sequence joins TRBV20-1 and TRBJ2-7, with D unresolved. Germline CDR1 is DFQATT and CDR2 is SNEGSKA (reference sequence). The CDR3 runs 11 residues. The CDR3 bases are TGCAGCACCGGACCGGTTTACAAGCAGTACTTC. It is translated as CSTGPVYKQYF.

The chain has TRBV6-5 and TRBJ1-5; D unresolved. V was pared by 2 bases and J by 1 base, with 9 bases between. Per the germline V gene, CDR1 is MNHEY and CDR2 is SVGAGI. The CDR3 loop spans 15 amino acids. In DNA form, the CDR3 reads TGTGCCAGCAGTTACGCCGCTGGGAGCAATCAGCCCCAGCATTTT. Protein product: CASSYAAGSNQPQHF.

This sequence joins TRBV7-3 and TRBJ1-1; 7 bases are a match to TRBD1. V lost 4 bases and J lost 8; bases outside the gene matches: 4. Per the germline V gene, CDR1 is SGHTA and CDR2 is FQGTGA. This CDR3 is 12 amino acids long. The DNA for the CDR3 is TGTGCCAGCAGCTGGCACAGGGGCGAAGCTTTCTTT. This encodes CASSWHRGEAFF.

The table lists this clonotype with many counts. This sequence joins TRBV6-5 and TRBJ1-2; 8 positions match TRBD1. CDR1 and CDR2 from the germline V gene are MNHEY and SVGAGI. The CDR3 sequence is 16 residues long. Trimming removed 6 bases from V and 8 bases from J; junction bases left unmatched: 17. The CDR3 bases are TGTGCCAGCAGCCTTCGGGGGGGACAGGCCCTGGACGGCTACACCTTC. Its protein product is CASSLRGGQALDGYTF.

In its sample, this clonotype was seen a few times. This rearrangement joins TRBV29-1 to TRBJ2-6; maybe TRBD2 (5 bases). V dropped 4 bases and J dropped 4 bases, with 8 bases sitting between them. CDR1 and CDR2 from the germline V gene are SQVTM and ANQGSEA. This CDR3 is built from 13 residues. CDR3 DNA: TGCAGCGTTGGGGAGTCCGGGGCCAACGTCCTGACTTTC. This codes for CSVGESGANVLTF.

At least ten counts were recorded for this clonotype. V and J are TRBV19 and TRBJ2-7; D is undetermined. Germline CDR1 is LNHDA and CDR2 is SQIVND (reference sequence). V gave up 1 base and J gave up 0 bases, with 13 bases separating them. The CDR3 consists of 16 residues. Here the CDR3 reads CASSIASGLSSYEQYF. The DNA of the CDR3 is TGTGCCAGTAGTATAGCCTCAGGATTAAGCTCCTACGAGCAGTACTTC.

This chain joins TRBV12-3 or TRBV12-4 and TRBJ2-2; D not certain. The length of the CDR3 is 16 residues. The V gene lost 5 bases and the J gene lost 3 bases, with 16 bases spanning the gap. This chain's CDR3 is CASSPAPLLYTGELFF. The CDR3 nucleotides are TGTGCCAGCAGTCCAGCGCCCCTCCTTTACACCGGGGAGCTGTTTTTT.

This clonotype has a single count. J is TRBJ1-1 and V is TRBV19, with D possibly TRBD1 on 6 matching bases. Trimming took 5 bases from V and 0 from J, leaving 16 bases between them. The length of the CDR3 is 16 residues. Germline V gives CDR1 LNHDA, CDR2 SQIVND (reference sequence). The CDR3: CASSQTGRLVNTEAFF. The CDR3, as DNA: TGTGCCAGTAGTCAGACAGGTCGCCTGGTGAACACTGAAGCTTTCTTT.

The chain links TRBV5-8 to TRBJ2-3; no firm D call. Germline CDR1 and CDR2: SGHTS and YDEGEE. V was clipped by 4 bases and J by 1 base, with 16 bases between them. The CDR3 length is 16 residues. CDR3 region: CASSPPWPRGTDTQYF. For the CDR3, the DNA is TGTGCCAGCAGCCCGCCTTGGCCCCGGGGCACAGATACGCAGTATTTT.

A word on this clonotype: The conserved phenylalanine or tryptophan is not found at the CDR3 terminus, so this likely reflects a read error. The DNA is left out, because the CDR3 cannot be placed on it with certainty; the CDR3 is given as TCRdb lists it. The V and J genes are TRBV4-2 and TRBJ2-7; the table gives TRBD2 as D, unverified against the DNA. CDR1 LGHNA and CDR2 YNFKEQ come from the germline V gene. The CDR3 spans 9 amino acids, including both terminal residues. CDR3: CASSQVLAG.

V gene TRBV5-4 combines with J gene TRBJ1-2, with 10 nucleotides matching TRBD1. The V segment lost 4 bases and the J segment 1 base; nucleotides outside the gene matches: 10. CDR1 is SGHNT and CDR2 is YYREEE in the germline V gene (reference sequence). CDR3 length equals 17 residues. CDR3 DNA sequence: TGTGCCAGCAGCCACCTGGGACAGGGGCCTGATAACTATGGCTACACCTTC. Amino acid sequence: CASSHLGQGPDNYGYTF.

This clonotype was counted at least ten times. V and J are TRBV4-2 and TRBJ2-7; 7 nucleotides align to TRBD2. Germline V gene lookup returns CDR1 LGHNA and CDR2 YNFKEQ. The CDR3 covers 15 residues. V lost 0 bases and J lost 8; bases outside the gene matches: 10. DNA for the CDR3: TGTGCCAGCAGCCAAGAGGCGGTTTGGGAGGGCAAGCAGTACTTC. This codes for CASSQEAVWEGKQYF.

The gene calls are TRBV20-1 and TRBJ1-2; D ambiguous. V lost 6 bases and J lost 2, with 10 bases in between. Germline values: CDR1 DFQATT, CDR2 SNEGSKA (reference sequence). The CDR3 runs 12 residues. CDR3 in amino acids: CSAYPANYGYTF. The CDR3 DNA reads as TGCAGTGCCTACCCTGCAAACTATGGCTACACCTTC.

The V call is TRBV27, the J call TRBJ2-7; 9 bases agree with TRBD1. Germline V gene data show CDR1 as MNHEY and CDR2 as SMNVEV (reference sequence). With 6 bases clipped from V and 6 bases from J, the junction kept 9 bases outside the gene matches. The CDR3 spans 14 residues. The CDR3 DNA sequence: TGTGCCAGCAGAGCTCCGGGACAGGGTCCCGAGCAGTACTTC. It codes for CASRAPGQGPEQYF.

The chain links TRBV7-9 to TRBJ1-2; 8 nucleotides match TRBD1. Germline-derived CDR1 and CDR2 are SEHNR and FQNEAQ (reference sequence). V shed 8 bases, J shed 1 base, and the junction held 9 bases outside the gene matches. The CDR3 length is 15 residues. This chain's CDR3 is CASGSQGAFNYGYTF. CDR3 sequence (DNA): TGTGCCAGCGGCAGCCAGGGGGCCTTTAACTATGGCTACACCTTC.